The clone carrying this T cell receptor beta chain came up once. Antigen unknown. Here immunoSEQ multiplex PCR was the method, and the copy in TCRdb shows in-frame clones only, minus some. The table records a few million clones, approximately 94% of them present only once. This CDR3 contains 15 residues. Germline assignment: CDR1 SGHRS and CDR2 YFSETQ. The ends were cut back, 0 bases at V and 3 bases at J, with 10 bases in the middle. The data derive from a study of shared clonotypes between healthy human individuals. The overall study: Three plates each covered CD4 naive and memory; CD8 naive two, CD8 memory one. Broader study findings: Shared clonotypes across all four donors exceeded non-shared ones in generation probability. An anticipated effect of sequencing depth on clonotype sharing among donors was recognized.

Sequenced material: naive CD4+ T cells sorted from blood. The subset was: CD45RA+ positively selected. The J gene is TRBJ2-1, the V gene TRBV5-1; D uncertain. The TCR was taken from a man aged 18 to 29 in good health. Here the CDR3 DNA reads TGCGCCAGCAGCTTGGCCGGTGAAGACTACAATGAGCAGTTCTTC. Translating gives CASSLAGEDYNEQFF.